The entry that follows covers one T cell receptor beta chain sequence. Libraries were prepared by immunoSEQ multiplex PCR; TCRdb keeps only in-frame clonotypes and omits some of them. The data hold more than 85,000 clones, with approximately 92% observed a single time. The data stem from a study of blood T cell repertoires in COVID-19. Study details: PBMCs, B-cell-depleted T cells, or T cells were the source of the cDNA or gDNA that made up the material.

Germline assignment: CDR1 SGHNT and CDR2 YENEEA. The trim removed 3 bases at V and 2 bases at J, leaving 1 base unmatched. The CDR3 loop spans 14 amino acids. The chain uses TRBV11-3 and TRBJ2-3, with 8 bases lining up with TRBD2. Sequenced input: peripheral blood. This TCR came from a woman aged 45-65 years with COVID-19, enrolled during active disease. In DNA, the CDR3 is TGTGCCAGCAGCTTCGGGGGGGACACAGATACGCAGTATTTT. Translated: CASSFGGDTDTQYF.